These 10 T cell receptor beta chains came from one sample sequenced in a study of Graves' ophthalmopathy and Graves' hyperthyroidism. Transcripts of RNA were the source for amplifying TCR beta CDR3 regions. After a first-round RT-PCR with HTBI primers, a second-round multiplex PCR was run. TCRdb analysed the multiplex PCR reads with MiXCR anew, one entry per CDR3 protein. The sample carries 150,000 to 200,000 distinct CDR3 sequences, 39% recorded once. Input material: peripheral blood. The receptors originated from a man aged 30-40 years with Graves' ophthalmopathy.

This clonotype was seen once. The DNA of the CDR3 is TGTGCCAGCAGTTTAGGATTTAGGAGGGATTTTGGTCTGGCGGACTACGAGCAGTACTTC. Its translation: CASSLGFRRDFGLADYEQYF. V gene TRBV12-3 or TRBV12-4 combines with J gene TRBJ2-7; D might be TRBD2 (6 bases). V was cut by 1 base and J by 3 bases, with 28 bases left in between. This CDR3 is built from 20 residues.

The V call is TRBV6-2 or TRBV6-3, the J call TRBJ2-7, with unresolved D. Per the germline V gene, CDR1 is MNHEY and CDR2 is SVGEGT. V was cut by 0 bases and J by 3 bases, with 12 bases left in between. The CDR3 covers 15 residues. CDR3 DNA sequence: TGTGCCAGCAGTTACTCTTCCCTAGTACGCTACGAGCAGTACTTC. Residues: CASSYSSLVRYEQYF.

At least ten counts were recorded for this clonotype. CDR3 DNA: TGCAGTGCTAGAGTAGTTGGAACCTATGGCTACACCTTC. This gives the protein CSARVVGTYGYTF. The chain employs TRBV20-1 and TRBJ1-2; no definite D call. This CDR3 spans 13 amino acids. Germline values: CDR1 DFQATT, CDR2 SNEGSKA (reference sequence). V gave up 1 base and J gave up 4 bases, with 10 bases separating them.

This clonotype was seen ten or more times. The gene calls are TRBV28 and TRBJ2-7, with 10 nucleotides matching TRBD1. This CDR3 is built from 14 residues. Germline V gene lookup returns CDR1 MDHEN and CDR2 SYDVKM. The ends lost 5 bases at V and 3 bases at J; junction bases unmatched: 4. The CDR3 loop reads CASSRRDRGYEQYF. CDR3 nucleotides: TGTGCCAGCAGTCGGCGGGACAGGGGCTACGAGCAGTACTTC.

This clonotype was seen a handful of times. The chain uses TRBV11-2 and TRBJ2-5; either TRBD1 or TRBD2 may supply D (5 bases each). Germline loops: CDR1 SGHAT, CDR2 FQNNGV. The CDR3 runs 15 residues. V was cut by 0 bases and J by 5 bases, with 13 bases left in between. CDR3 sequence: CASSLEGPSGETQYF. The CDR3, as DNA: TGTGCCAGCAGCTTAGAGGGACCCTCGGGGGAGACCCAGTACTTC. Looking up the rest from reference TRBV11-2 and TRBJ2-5 gives the full variable domain: EAGVAQSPRYKIIEKRQSVAFWCNPISGHATLYWYQQILGQGPKLLIQFQNNGVVDDSQLPKDRFSAERLKGVDSTLKIQPAKLEDSAVYLCASSLEGPSGETQYFGPGTRLLVL.

The chain carries TRBV20-1 and TRBJ1-2; D not certain. Germline V lookup: CDR1 DFQATT, CDR2 SNEGSKA (reference sequence). Trimming took 3 bases from V and 3 from J, leaving 11 bases between them. The CDR3 runs to 13 residues. This CDR3 is CSASNSPHYGYTF. The CDR3 DNA follows: TGCAGTGCTAGCAACAGCCCACACTATGGCTACACCTTC.

In DNA, the CDR3 is TGTGCCAGCAGTGCCGGGGACCAATTCGGGGAGCTGTTTTTT. Translated, it gives CASSAGDQFGELFF. The genes are TRBV6-1 and TRBJ2-2, with D perhaps assigned TRBD1 or TRBD2 (5 bases each). Trimming left V 4 bases short and J 7 bases short, with 13 bases between. This CDR3 region has 14 residues. CDR1 is MNHNS, CDR2 SASEGT, per germline.

This clonotype was detected ten times or more. This rearrangement joins TRBV10-3 to TRBJ1-6; D is possibly TRBD1 (5 bases). The CDR3 sequence is 15 residues long. From germline, CDR1 is ENHRY and CDR2 SYGVKD. The CDR3 DNA follows: TGTGCAGCGGCCGCGGACAACGCCTATAATTCACCCCTCCACTTT. This gives the protein CAAAADNAYNSPLHF.

This clonotype was observed at least ten times. The CDR3 bases are TGTGCCAGCAGTTACTCTTGGGCCTACGAGCAGTACTTC. Its translation is CASSYSWAYEQYF. The V and J genes are TRBV6-5 and TRBJ2-7; no reliable D call. Germline CDR1 is MNHEY and CDR2 is SVGAGI. The CDR3 runs to 13 residues. The ends were cut back, 0 bases at V and 2 bases at J, with 5 bases in the middle.

This clonotype was found many times. V is TRBV29-1 and J is TRBJ1-1; 9 bases fit TRBD1. Germline V CDR1 and CDR2: SQVTM, ANQGSEA. The CDR3 length is 13 residues. V gave up 5 bases and J gave up 5 bases; unmatched junction bases: 6. CDR3 in amino acids: CSVWTGETTEAFF. CDR3 in DNA: TGCAGCGTTTGGACAGGGGAAACGACTGAAGCTTTCTTT.